This T cell receptor (beta chain) emerged from a study of molecular identifiers for immune sequencing clone quantification. After removal of 1 base from V and 8 bases from J, the junction contained 4 bases not matched to a gene. This CDR3 region has 15 residues. Previously described methods and listed TCR primers were used for bulk TCR libraries. TCRdb re-analysed the PCR reads in MiXCR, keeping a single row per CDR3 protein. The sample consists of 460,000 or so distinct CDR3 sequences, around 23% of them appearing once. A note on this clonotype: The antigen is unknown.

Whole-study results and caveats: Reports indicate spiked Jurkat TCR RNA from one cell could be found among about a million naive cells.

The chain couples TRBV12-3 or TRBV12-4 to TRBJ2-1, with 11 bases identical to TRBD1. The receptor was isolated from a human donor in good health. Some libraries in this study had Jurkat cell RNA spiked in. Source material: naive CD8+ T cells from blood, with Jurkat cell RNA spiked in. Subset noted: FACS-sorted CD8+CD4-CCR7+CD45RA+ naive T cells. The CDR3, as DNA: TGTGCCAGCAGTTTAGGGACAGGGGGCCTCGATGAGCAGTTCTTC. It yields the protein CASSLGTGGLDEQFF.